One sample yielded the 29 T cell receptor beta chains listed below, sequenced in a study of cytomegalovirus exposure and HLA in healthy donors. This PCR relied on a set of 60 Vbeta primers and 13 Jbeta primers. Method: immunoSEQ multiplex PCR; TCRdb's copy keeps in-frame clones and lacks some. Of 200,000 or so clones listed, approximately 81% are singletons. The sequenced material came from PBMCs. These receptors originate from a man in his fifties in good health and CMV-seronegative.

The gene calls are TRBV4-3 and TRBJ1-6; D ambiguous. This CDR3 comprises 17 residues. Germline CDR1 is LGHNA and CDR2 is YSLEER. Trimming removed 4 bases from V and 8 bases from J, with 21 bases in between. The CDR3 loop is CASSLRYGFGGYSPLHF. In nucleotides, the CDR3 is TGCGCCAGCAGCCTCAGGTACGGGTTTGGAGGCTATTCACCCCTCCACTTT.

This sequence joins TRBV19 and TRBJ2-7; 7 nucleotides align to TRBD1. The CDR3 has 13 amino acids. Trimming cost V 5 bases and J 6 bases; bases outside gene matches: 7. The germline V gene has CDR1 LNHDA and CDR2 SQIVND (reference sequence). The CDR3 region is CASSPGQVFEQYF. CDR3 bases: TGTGCCAGTAGTCCCGGACAGGTTTTCGAGCAGTACTTC.

V gene TRBV7-9 combines with J gene TRBJ2-1; TRBD2 matches at 13 bases. This CDR3 is built from 18 residues. Germline lookup yields CDR1 SEHNR and CDR2 FQNEAQ (reference sequence). The junction had 8 bases not matched to a gene; V was cut back by 6 bases and J by 0 bases. The CDR3 region has the DNA TGTGCCAGCAGAAATGGACTAGCGGGGGAAAGCTCCTACAATGAGCAGTTCTTC. Residues: CASRNGLAGESSYNEQFF.

Regarding this clone: One end of the junction varies from germline; a read error may be responsible. The V call is TRBV7-9, the J call TRBJ2-7; 9 positions match TRBD1. Looked up from germline, CDR1 is SEHNR and CDR2 is FQNEAQ (reference sequence). This CDR3 region has 15 residues. CDR3 protein: CSSSYRDREDHEQYF. As DNA, the CDR3 is TGTTCCAGCAGCTACCGGGACAGGGAGGACCACGAGCAGTACTTC. Together with reference TRBV7-9 and TRBJ2-7, the CDR3 gives the full variable domain: DTGVSQNPRHKITKRGQNVTFRCDPISEHNRLYWYRQTLGQGPEFLTYFQNEAQLEKSRLLSDRFSAERPKGSFSTLEIQRTEQGDSAMYLCSSSYRDREDHEQYFGPGTRLTVT.

This clone was found a few times. The J gene is TRBJ2-5, the V gene TRBV5-6; perhaps TRBD1 as D (6 bases). With 4 bases removed from V and 2 bases from J, the gap between germline ends came to 12 bases. CDR3 length: 14 residues. Germline values: CDR1 SGHDT, CDR2 YYEEEE. The CDR3 loop reads CASSTYTGQETQYF. For the CDR3, the DNA is TGTGCCAGCAGCACTTACACAGGGCAAGAGACCCAGTACTTC.

In its sample, this clone was seen a few times. The V call is TRBV5-5, the J call TRBJ2-7; D not certain. The germline V gene has CDR1 SGHKS and CDR2 YYEKEE (reference sequence). V gave up 0 bases and J gave up 1 base, with 8 bases separating them. This CDR3 contains 14 residues. CDR3 residues: CASSLVVRSYEQYF. The CDR3 DNA reads TGTGCCAGCAGCTTGGTTGTTCGGTCCTACGAGCAGTACTTC.

The chain has TRBV28 and TRBJ1-3; the D is unclear. V was shortened by 4 bases and J by 0 bases, with 7 bases between the two germline ends. Germline CDR1 and CDR2: MDHEN and SYDVKM. This CDR3 is built from 14 residues. As DNA, the CDR3 is TGTGCCAGCAGTTCTAGGAACTCTGGAAACACCATATATTTT. This codes for CASSSRNSGNTIYF. Together with reference TRBV28 and TRBJ1-3, the CDR3 gives the full variable domain: DVKVTQSSRYLVKRTGEKVFLECVQDMDHENMFWYRQDPGLGLRLIYFSYDVKMKEKGDIPEGYSVSREKKERFSLILESASTNQTSMYLCASSSRNSGNTIYFGEGSWLTVV.

This clone was observed a single time. V and J are TRBV7-2 and TRBJ2-5, with D hard to call. The CDR3 runs 12 residues. V was shortened by 6 bases and J by 5 bases, with 10 bases between the two germline ends. Germline-derived CDR1 and CDR2 are SGHTA and FQGNSA. CDR3 amino acids: CASRRDGETQYF. The CDR3 DNA reads TGTGCCAGCAGACGCGACGGGGAGACCCAGTACTTC.

The chain recombines TRBV7-9 with TRBJ2-3, with 9 bases fitting TRBD2. Trimming removed 5 bases from V and 5 bases from J; junction bases left unmatched: 14. This CDR3 is 17 amino acids long. Germline values: CDR1 SEHNR, CDR2 FQNEAQ (reference sequence). CDR3 residues: CASSPGWAGGKEDTQYF. The CDR3 DNA is TGTGCCAGCAGCCCAGGGTGGGCGGGGGGGAAGGAAGATACGCAGTATTTT.

This chain uses TRBV10-3 with TRBJ1-4; 7 bases are shared with TRBD1. The CDR3 is 16 residues long. In germline, CDR1 is ENHRY, CDR2 SYGVKD. The trim removed 0 bases at V and 8 bases at J, leaving 9 bases unmatched. CDR3 amino acids: CAISESRGQWSEKLFF. CDR3 nucleotide sequence: TGTGCCATCAGTGAGTCAAGGGGACAGTGGAGCGAAAAACTGTTTTTT.

The rearrangement joins TRBV5-6 to TRBJ1-2; unclear D gene. CDR1 and CDR2 from the germline V gene are SGHDT and YYEEEE. The CDR3 totals 13 residues. The V gene lost 6 bases and the J gene lost 3 bases, with 12 bases spanning the gap. This CDR3 reads CASTAGWDYGYTF. The CDR3 nucleotides read TGTGCCAGCACGGCAGGCTGGGACTATGGCTACACCTTC. The variable domain in full, with the rest retrieved from reference TRBV5-6 and TRBJ1-2, is DAGVTQSPTHLIKTRGQQVTLRCSPKSGHDTVSWYQQALGQGPQFIFQYYEEEERQRGNFPDRFSGHQFPNYSSELNVNALLLGDSALYLCASTAGWDYGYTFGSGTRLTVV.

CDR3 residues: CASSPAPGQGNTIYF. As DNA, the CDR3 is TGCGCCAGCAGCCCGGCTCCGGGACAGGGAAACACCATATATTTT. The rearrangement links TRBV5-1 to TRBJ1-3; 7 nucleotides align to TRBD1. Germline lookup yields CDR1 SGHRS and CDR2 YFSETQ. J was trimmed by 4 bases and V by 4 bases; bases with no gene match: 8. The CDR3 has 15 amino acids.

This clone was observed a few times. The chain employs TRBV30 and TRBJ1-4; 9 bases map to TRBD1. Germline-derived CDR1 and CDR2 are GTSNPN and SVGIG (reference sequence). V trimming: 2 bases; J trimming: 8 bases; junction bases outside the gene matches: 9. The CDR3 runs to 15 residues. The CDR3 bases are TGTGCCTGGAGTATTCCGGGACAGGGACTAGAAAAACTGTTTTTT. The encoded protein is CAWSIPGQGLEKLFF.

The chain has TRBV7-9 and TRBJ2-7; 9 bases map to TRBD1. The V and J ends lost 1 base and 3 bases, in that order; junction bases with no gene match: 10. CDR3 length: 17 amino acids. Looked up from germline, CDR1 is SEHNR and CDR2 is FQNEAQ (reference sequence). As DNA, the CDR3 is TGTGCCAGCAGCTTAGGGGGGTTGGGGACAGGGTACTACGAGCAGTACTTC. Amino acids: CASSLGGLGTGYYEQYF. The complete variable domain, with remaining parts taken from reference TRBV7-9 and TRBJ2-7, reads DTGVSQNPRHKITKRGQNVTFRCDPISEHNRLYWYRQTLGQGPEFLTYFQNEAQLEKSRLLSDRFSAERPKGSFSTLEIQRTEQGDSAMYLCASSLGGLGTGYYEQYFGPGTRLTVT.

This clone was detected only a few times. The V and J genes are TRBV7-8 and TRBJ2-3; 11 nucleotides agree with TRBD2. The CDR3 consists of 18 residues. V trimming: 5 bases; J trimming: 0 bases; junction bases outside the gene matches: 10. Germline V lookup: CDR1 SGHVS, CDR2 FQNEAQ. CDR3: CASSPRPTSGVSTDTQYF. The CDR3 region has the DNA TGTGCCAGCAGCCCCCGACCGACTAGCGGGGTAAGCACAGATACGCAGTATTTT.

The table lists this clone with a few counts. The chain uses TRBV9 and TRBJ2-7, with D maybe TRBD1 (6 bases). Trimming left V 0 bases short and J 3 bases short, with 10 bases between. The CDR3 length is 14 residues. Germline CDR1 is SGDLS and CDR2 is YYNGEE. CDR3 bases: TGTGCCAGCAGCGTAGAGGTCAGGGGCTACGAGCAGTACTTC. This encodes CASSVEVRGYEQYF.

Worth noting for this clone: The same CDR3 arises from other DNA sequences in this sample as well. The V call is TRBV5-1, the J call TRBJ2-7; the match to TRBD1 covers 7 bases. CDR1 is SGHRS, CDR2 YFSETQ, per germline. Trimming cost V 7 bases and J 1 base; bases outside gene matches: 2. The CDR3 is 12 residues long. The CDR3 spells CASGDSSYEQYF. CDR3 DNA: TGCGCCAGCGGGGACAGTTCCTACGAGCAGTACTTC. Drawing the rest from reference TRBV5-1 and TRBJ2-7, the complete variable domain is KAGVTQTPRYLIKTRGQQVTLSCSPISGHRSVSWYQQTPGQGLQFLFEYFSETQRNKGNFPGRFSGRQFSNSRSEMNVSTLELGDSALYLCASGDSSYEQYFGPGTRLTVT.

The chain carries TRBV11-3 and TRBJ2-1; tentative D call: TRBD2 (5 bases). Trimming pared 5 bases from V and 7 bases from J, leaving 12 bases between. The V gene's germline CDR1 is SGHNT and CDR2 YENEEA. The CDR3 has 13 residues. The DNA for the CDR3 is TGTGCCAGCAGCCCCGACGGGGAGAATGAGCAGTTCTTC. It encodes CASSPDGENEQFF.

This clone was counted once. The chain couples TRBV21-1 to TRBJ1-5; TRBD1 is the table's D call and was not checked against the DNA. TRBV21-1 is given as a pseudogene. The length of the CDR3 is 16 residues. This CDR3 reads CASSKTGQNSNQPQHF. In nucleotides, the CDR3 is TGTGCCAGCAGCAAAACGGGACAGAATAGCAATCAGCCCCAGCATTTT.

The V call is TRBV6-1, the J call TRBJ2-7; TRBD1 matches 7 bases. Germline V gene lookup returns CDR1 MNHNS and CDR2 SASEGT. The junction had 9 bases not matched to a gene; V was cut back by 5 bases and J by 2 bases. CDR3 length equals 15 residues. CDR3 bases: TGTGCCAGCAGTACTACCCCCGACAGGGCCTACGAGCAGTACTTC. This codes for CASSTTPDRAYEQYF.

The rearrangement uses TRBV7-3 and TRBJ1-6; maybe TRBD1 (5 bases). Trimming pared 1 base from V and 9 bases from J, leaving 13 bases between. This CDR3 has 15 amino acids. In germline, CDR1 is SGHTA, CDR2 FQGTGA. This chain's CDR3 is CASSLNGLQGSPLHF. The CDR3 DNA reads TGTGCCAGCAGCTTAAATGGGCTCCAGGGTTCACCCCTCCACTTT.

The rearrangement links TRBV2 to TRBJ2-1, with D possibly being TRBD2 (6 bases). The CDR3 extends over 13 amino acids. V was cut by 7 bases and J by 4 bases, with 11 bases left in between. CDR1 SNHLY and CDR2 FYNNEI come from the germline V gene. The CDR3 reads CASMAGRYNEQFF. CDR3 sequence (DNA): TGTGCCAGCATGGCGGGGCGATACAATGAGCAGTTCTTC.

The chain joins TRBV18 to TRBJ1-5; D uncertain. V dropped 3 bases and J dropped 7 bases, with 13 bases sitting between them. The germline gives CDR1 KGHSH, CDR2 LQKENI. The CDR3 is 14 amino acids. The CDR3 loop reads CASSPGGSAQPQHF. The CDR3 bases are TGTGCCAGCTCACCGGGAGGGTCGGCCCAGCCCCAGCATTTT.

The gene calls are TRBV7-3 and TRBJ2-2, with D possibly TRBD2 on 7 matching bases. The ends were cut back, 2 bases at V and 7 bases at J, with 14 bases in the middle. Germline lookup yields CDR1 SGHTA and CDR2 FQGTGA. This CDR3 region has 15 residues. CDR3 residues: CASSLWGGHGGELFF. The CDR3, as DNA: TGTGCCAGCAGCTTATGGGGGGGGCACGGCGGGGAGCTGTTTTTT.

The V gene is TRBV30, the J gene TRBJ2-5; D perhaps matches TRBD1 (5 bases). The CDR3 length is 16 residues. The germline V gene encodes CDR1 GTSNPN and CDR2 SVGIG (reference sequence). V lost 0 bases to trimming and J lost 4 bases, with 18 bases between them. The CDR3 nucleotides read TGTGCCTGGAGTGTAGGGGCTGGGGCTCGGGTAGAGACCCAGTACTTC. Amino acids: CAWSVGAGARVETQYF.

This clone occurred a few times. The chain links TRBV7-2 to TRBJ2-7; 8 bases are a match to TRBD1. Germline lookup yields CDR1 SGHTA and CDR2 FQGNSA. The CDR3 runs 14 residues. J lost 1 base, V lost 5 bases, and 4 bases had no gene match. The CDR3 loop reads CASSPRTGSYEQYF. The CDR3, as DNA: TGTGCCAGCAGCCCCAGGACAGGGTCCTACGAGCAGTACTTC.

The chain is built from TRBV6-5 and TRBJ1-4; D is unclear. The germline V and J ends were trimmed by 2 bases and 8 bases, with 12 bases remaining between them. This CDR3 contains 14 residues. Germline values: CDR1 MNHEY, CDR2 SVGAGI. The CDR3 is CASSYGRPMEKLFF. The CDR3 region has the DNA TGTGCCAGCAGTTACGGGCGCCCCATGGAAAAACTGTTTTTT.

This sequence joins TRBV6-5 and TRBJ2-7; 7 bases map to TRBD1. V trimming: 1 base; J trimming: 2 bases; junction bases outside the gene matches: 2. The length of the CDR3 is 14 residues. From germline, CDR1 is MNHEY and CDR2 SVGAGI. CDR3 nucleotides: TGTGCCAGCAGTTACTTAGACAGGGCCTACGAGCAGTACTTC. Translating gives CASSYLDRAYEQYF.

The chain links TRBV6-1 to TRBJ2-1; D is possibly TRBD1 (5 bases). Looked up from germline, CDR1 is MNHNS and CDR2 is SASEGT. The CDR3 consists of 13 residues. V gave up 4 bases and J gave up 4 bases, with 8 bases separating them. CDR3 nucleotides: TGTGCCAGCAGTGTGACAGATTACAATGAGCAGTTCTTC. This codes for CASSVTDYNEQFF.